What follows describes a single T cell receptor beta chain. The sample belongs to a study of cytomegalovirus exposure and HLA in healthy donors. The J segment lost 1 base and the V segment lost 4 bases, leaving 17 bases of the junction unmatched. The CDR3 spans 18 residues. Germline V CDR1 and CDR2: SGHRS, YFSETQ. The study ran its PCR with 60 Vbeta and 13 Jbeta primers. Generated by immunoSEQ multiplex PCR, the TCRdb table keeps only in-frame clones and is missing some. Of about 180,000 clones listed, roughly 80% are singletons. Sampled while nominally healthy, donors likely had unrecorded immune exposures.

This clonotype was sampled from a girl aged 10 to 17 in good health and CMV-seropositive. Material for sequencing was PBMCs. The chain carries TRBV5-1 and TRBJ2-7; 7 bases line up with TRBD2. The CDR3 coding sequence is TGCGCCAGCAGCCCCTTGGGGGAGGGCCCCGCTTGGTCCTACGAGCAGTACTTC. It codes for CASSPLGEGPAWSYEQYF. Using reference TRBV5-1 and TRBJ2-7 for the parts outside the CDR3, the full variable domain is KAGVTQTPRYLIKTRGQQVTLSCSPISGHRSVSWYQQTPGQGLQFLFEYFSETQRNKGNFPGRFSGRQFSNSRSEMNVSTLELGDSALYLCASSPLGEGPAWSYEQYFGPGTRLTVT.